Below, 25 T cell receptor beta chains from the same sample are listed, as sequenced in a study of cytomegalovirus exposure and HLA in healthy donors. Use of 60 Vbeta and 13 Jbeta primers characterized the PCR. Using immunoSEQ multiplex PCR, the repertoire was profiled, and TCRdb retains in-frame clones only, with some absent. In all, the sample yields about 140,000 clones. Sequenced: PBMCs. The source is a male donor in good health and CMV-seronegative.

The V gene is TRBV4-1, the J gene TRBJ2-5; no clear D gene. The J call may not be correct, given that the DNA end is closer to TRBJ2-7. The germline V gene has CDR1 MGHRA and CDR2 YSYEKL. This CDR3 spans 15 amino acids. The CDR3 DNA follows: TGCGCCAGCAGCCAAGATTTCAGCGCGATCTACGAGCAGTACTTC. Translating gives CASSQDFSAIYEQYF.

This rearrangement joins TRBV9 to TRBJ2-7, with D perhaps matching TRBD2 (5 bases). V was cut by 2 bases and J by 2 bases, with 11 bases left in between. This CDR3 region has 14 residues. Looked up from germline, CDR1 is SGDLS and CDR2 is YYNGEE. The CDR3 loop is CASSVSVGTYEQYF. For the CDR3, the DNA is TGTGCCAGCAGCGTTAGCGTAGGGACCTACGAGCAGTACTTC.

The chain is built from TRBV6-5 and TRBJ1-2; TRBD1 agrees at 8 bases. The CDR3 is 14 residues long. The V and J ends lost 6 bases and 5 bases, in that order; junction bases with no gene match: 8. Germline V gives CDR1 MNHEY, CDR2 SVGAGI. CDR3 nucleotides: TGTGCCAGCAGGCCCGGGACAGGAGTTTATGGCTACACCTTC. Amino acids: CASRPGTGVYGYTF.

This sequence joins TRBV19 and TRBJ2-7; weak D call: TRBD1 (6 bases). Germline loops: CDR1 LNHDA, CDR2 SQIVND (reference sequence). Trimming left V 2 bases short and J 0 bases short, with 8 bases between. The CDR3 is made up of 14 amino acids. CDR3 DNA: TGTGCCAGTAGTATAACAGGGTCCTCCTACGAGCAGTACTTC. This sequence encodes CASSITGSSYEQYF.

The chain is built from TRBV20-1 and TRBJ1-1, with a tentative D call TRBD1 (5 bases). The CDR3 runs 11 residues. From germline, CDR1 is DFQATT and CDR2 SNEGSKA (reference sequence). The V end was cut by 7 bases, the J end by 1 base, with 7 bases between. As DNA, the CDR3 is TGCAGTGGGGGCCGGAACACTGAAGCTTTCTTT. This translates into CSGGRNTEAFF.

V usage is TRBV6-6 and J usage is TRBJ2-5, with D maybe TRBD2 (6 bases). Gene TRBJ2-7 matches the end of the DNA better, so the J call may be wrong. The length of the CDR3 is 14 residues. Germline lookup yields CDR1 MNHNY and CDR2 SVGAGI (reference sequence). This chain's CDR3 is CASSYGGGPYEQYF. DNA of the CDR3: TGTGCCAGCAGTTACGGGGGAGGTCCATACGAGCAGTACTTC.

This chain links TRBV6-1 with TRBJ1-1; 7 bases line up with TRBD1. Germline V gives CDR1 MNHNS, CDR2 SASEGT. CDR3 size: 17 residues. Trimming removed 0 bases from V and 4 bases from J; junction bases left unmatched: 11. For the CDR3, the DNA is TGTGCCAGCAGTGAAGCTTTTTCGAGACAGGGAAGCACTGAAGCTTTCTTT. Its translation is CASSEAFSRQGSTEAFF.

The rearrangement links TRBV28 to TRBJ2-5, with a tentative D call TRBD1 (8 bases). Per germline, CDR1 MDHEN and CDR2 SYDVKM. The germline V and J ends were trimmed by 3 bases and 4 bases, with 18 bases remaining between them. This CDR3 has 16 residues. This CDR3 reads CASSLVGQGGGETQYF. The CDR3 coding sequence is TGTGCCAGCAGTTTGGTAGGACAGGGAGGGGGAGAGACCCAGTACTTC.

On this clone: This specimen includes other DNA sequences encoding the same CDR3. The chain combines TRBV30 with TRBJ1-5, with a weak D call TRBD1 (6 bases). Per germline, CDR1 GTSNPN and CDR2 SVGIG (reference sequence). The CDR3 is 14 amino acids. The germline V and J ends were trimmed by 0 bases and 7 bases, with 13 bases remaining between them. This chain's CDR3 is CAWSVAGAGQPQHF. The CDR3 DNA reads TGTGCCTGGAGTGTGGCAGGGGCAGGGCAGCCCCAGCATTTT.

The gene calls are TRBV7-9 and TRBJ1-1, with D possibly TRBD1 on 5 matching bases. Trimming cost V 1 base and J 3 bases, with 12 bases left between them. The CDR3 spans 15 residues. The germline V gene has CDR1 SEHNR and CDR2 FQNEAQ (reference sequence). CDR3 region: CASSLGGTSDTEAFF. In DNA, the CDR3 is TGTGCCAGCAGCTTAGGGGGCACCTCGGACACTGAAGCTTTCTTT. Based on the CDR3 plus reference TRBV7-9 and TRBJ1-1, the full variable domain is DTGVSQNPRHKITKRGQNVTFRCDPISEHNRLYWYRQTLGQGPEFLTYFQNEAQLEKSRLLSDRFSAERPKGSFSTLEIQRTEQGDSAMYLCASSLGGTSDTEAFFGQGTRLTVV.

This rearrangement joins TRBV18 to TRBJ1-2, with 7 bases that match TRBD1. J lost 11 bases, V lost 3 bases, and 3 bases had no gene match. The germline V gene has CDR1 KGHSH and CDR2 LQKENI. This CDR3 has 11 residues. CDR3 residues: CASSPDREYTF. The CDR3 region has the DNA TGTGCCAGCTCACCCGACAGGGAGTACACCTTC.

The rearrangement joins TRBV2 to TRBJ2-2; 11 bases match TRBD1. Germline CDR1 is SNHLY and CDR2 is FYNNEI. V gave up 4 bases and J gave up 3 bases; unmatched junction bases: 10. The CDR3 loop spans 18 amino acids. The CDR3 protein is CASSASDRGRLDTGELFF. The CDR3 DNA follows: TGTGCCAGCAGTGCATCGGACAGGGGGCGGCTTGACACCGGGGAGCTGTTTTTT.

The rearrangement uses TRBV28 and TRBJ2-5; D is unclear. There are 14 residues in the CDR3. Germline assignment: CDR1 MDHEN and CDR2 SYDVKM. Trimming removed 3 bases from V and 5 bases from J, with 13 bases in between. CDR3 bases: TGTGCCAGCAGTTTGAGTCCTCCCTCGGAGACCCAGTACTTC. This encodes CASSLSPPSETQYF.

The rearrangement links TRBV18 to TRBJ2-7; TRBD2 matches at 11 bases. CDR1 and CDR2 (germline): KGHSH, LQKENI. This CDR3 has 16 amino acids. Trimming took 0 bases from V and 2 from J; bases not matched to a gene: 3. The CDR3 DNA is TGTGCCAGCTCACCACCGGGACTAGCGGACGCCTACGAGCAGTACTTC. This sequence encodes CASSPPGLADAYEQYF.

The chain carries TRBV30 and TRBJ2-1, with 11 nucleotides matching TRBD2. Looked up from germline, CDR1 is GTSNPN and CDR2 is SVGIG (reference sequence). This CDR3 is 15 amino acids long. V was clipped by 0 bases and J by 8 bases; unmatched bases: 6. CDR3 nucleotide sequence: TGTGCCTGGAGTGTAGCACTAGCGGGAGAGGATGAGCAGTTCTTC. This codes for CAWSVALAGEDEQFF.

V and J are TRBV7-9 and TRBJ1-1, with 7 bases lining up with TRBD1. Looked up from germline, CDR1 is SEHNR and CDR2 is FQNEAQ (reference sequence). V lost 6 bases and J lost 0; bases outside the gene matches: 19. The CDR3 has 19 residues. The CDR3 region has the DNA TGTGCCAGCAGAGGCGAGACAGGGTCGAGAGTCGGGATGAACACTGAAGCTTTCTTT. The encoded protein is CASRGETGSRVGMNTEAFF.

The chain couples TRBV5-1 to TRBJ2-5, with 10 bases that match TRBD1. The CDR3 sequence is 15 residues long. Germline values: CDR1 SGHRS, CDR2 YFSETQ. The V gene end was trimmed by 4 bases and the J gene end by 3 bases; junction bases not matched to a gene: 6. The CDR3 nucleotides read TGCGCCAGCAGCCCTATGGGACAGGGGAAAGAGACCCAGTACTTC. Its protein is CASSPMGQGKETQYF.

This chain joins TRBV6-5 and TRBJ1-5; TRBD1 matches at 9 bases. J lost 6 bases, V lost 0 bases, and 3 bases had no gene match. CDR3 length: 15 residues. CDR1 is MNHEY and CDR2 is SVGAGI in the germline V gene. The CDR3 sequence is CASSYSTTGGQPQHF. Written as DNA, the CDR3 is TGTGCCAGCAGTTACTCGACGACAGGGGGTCAGCCCCAGCATTTT.

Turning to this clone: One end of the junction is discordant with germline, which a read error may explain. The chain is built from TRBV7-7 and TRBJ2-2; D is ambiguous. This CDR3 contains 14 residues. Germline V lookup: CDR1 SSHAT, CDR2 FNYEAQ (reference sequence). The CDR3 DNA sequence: TGTGCTAGCAGCTTAGAGGCTTCGGGCGGGGAGCTGTTTTTT. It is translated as CASSLEASGGELFF. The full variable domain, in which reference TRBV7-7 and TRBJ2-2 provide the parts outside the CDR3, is GAGVSQSPRYKVTKRGQDVTLRCDPISSHATLYWYQQALGQGPEFLTYFNYEAQPDKSGLPSDRFSAERPEGSISTLTIQRTEQRDSAMYRCASSLEASGGELFFGEGSRLTVL.

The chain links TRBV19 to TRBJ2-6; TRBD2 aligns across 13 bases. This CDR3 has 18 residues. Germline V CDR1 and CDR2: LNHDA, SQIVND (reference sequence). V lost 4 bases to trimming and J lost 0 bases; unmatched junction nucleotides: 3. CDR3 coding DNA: TGTGCCAGTAGTAGGACTAGCGGGGGACTCTCTGGGGCCAACGTCCTGACTTTC. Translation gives CASSRTSGGLSGANVLTF.

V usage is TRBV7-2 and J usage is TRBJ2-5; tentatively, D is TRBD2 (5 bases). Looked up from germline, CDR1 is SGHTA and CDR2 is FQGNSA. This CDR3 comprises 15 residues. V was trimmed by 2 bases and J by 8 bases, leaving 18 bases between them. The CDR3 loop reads CASSLPTGWGETQYF. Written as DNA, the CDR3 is TGTGCCAGCAGCTTACCCACCGGATGGGGAGAAACCCAGTACTTC.

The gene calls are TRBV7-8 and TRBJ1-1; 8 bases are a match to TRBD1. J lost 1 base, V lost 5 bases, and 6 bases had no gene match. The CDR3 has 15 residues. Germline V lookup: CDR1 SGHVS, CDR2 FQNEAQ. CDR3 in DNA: TGTGCCAGCAGCAGACGGACAGGGACGAACACTGAAGCTTTCTTT. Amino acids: CASSRRTGTNTEAFF.

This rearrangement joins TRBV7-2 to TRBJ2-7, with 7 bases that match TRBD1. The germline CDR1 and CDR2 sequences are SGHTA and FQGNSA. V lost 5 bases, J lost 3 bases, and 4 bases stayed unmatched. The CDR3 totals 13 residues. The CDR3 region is CASSLRTGYEQYF. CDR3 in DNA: TGTGCCAGCAGCCTCCGGACAGGCTACGAGCAGTACTTC.

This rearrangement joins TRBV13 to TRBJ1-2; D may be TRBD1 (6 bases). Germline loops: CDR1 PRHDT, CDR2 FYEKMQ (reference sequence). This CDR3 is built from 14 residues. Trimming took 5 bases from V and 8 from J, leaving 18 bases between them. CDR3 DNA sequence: TGTGCCAGCAGCCCAGCCCACAGGGAAGGAGGCTACACCTTC. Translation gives CASSPAHREGGYTF. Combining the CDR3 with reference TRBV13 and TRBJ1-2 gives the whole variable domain AAGVIQSPRHLIKEKRETATLKCYPIPRHDTVYWYQQGPGQDPQFLISFYEKMQSDKGSIPDRFSAQQFSDYHSELNMSSLELGDSALYFCASSPAHREGGYTFGSGTRLTVV.

DNA for the CDR3: TGCGCCAGCAGCCGAGAAGCACCAGGCGACTATGGCTACACCTTC. This translates into CASSREAPGDYGYTF. The rearrangement joins TRBV5-1 to TRBJ1-2; D is uncertain. The length of the CDR3 is 15 residues. CDR1 is SGHRS and CDR2 is YFSETQ in the germline V gene. The germline V and J ends were trimmed by 4 bases and 3 bases, with 16 bases remaining between them.